This T cell receptor beta chain was sequenced in a study of identical twins. Germline CDR1 is DFQATT and CDR2 is SNEGSKA (reference sequence). Germline trimming cut 2 bases from V and 5 bases from J; bases unmatched to any gene: 8. The CDR3 has 14 residues. A universal primer site was incorporated via template switching, and the cDNA contained unique molecular identifiers. Each CDR3 protein is one row after TCRdb ran MiXCR on the 5' RACE reads. Altogether some 1,700,000 distinct CDR3 sequences are present, about 31% being singletons, with the ten largest covering 0.27%. Points from the study as a whole: Carriage of fewer insertions was seen in abundant cord blood beta clonotypes, whereas memory repertoires showed none. Researchers reported excess low generation probability among twin-shared out-of-frame alpha sequences.

Regarding this clonotype: Its antigen remains unknown.

Specimen: cord blood. The sequence came from a newborn girl in good health. The chain uses TRBV20-1 and TRBJ2-7; TRBD2 aligns across 8 bases. The CDR3 reads CSARRPPGGDEQYF. In nucleotides, the CDR3 is TGCAGTGCTAGACGCCCCCCCGGGGGGGACGAGCAGTACTTC.